This T cell receptor (beta chain) emerged from a study of control samples from healthy donors and cancer patients. Germline assignment: CDR1 MNHEY and CDR2 SMNVEV (reference sequence). V was cut by 10 bases and J by 6 bases, with 18 bases left in between. The CDR3 contains 14 residues. The table came from immunoSEQ multiplex PCR; TCRdb's copy has only in-frame clones and leaves some out. The table has around 230,000 clones, just under 95% seen once. The TCR originated in a man in his fifties in good health. Sequences were obtained from blood. The chain is built from TRBV27 and TRBJ1-4, with D tentatively TRBD1 (5 bases). This CDR3 is CATRVGLGYEKLFF. In DNA, the CDR3 is TGTGCCACCCGGGTGGGGCTGGGGTATGAAAAACTGTTTTTT.